The 23 T cell receptor beta chains below were found in one sample sequenced in a study of radiation and T cells in renal cell carcinoma. Produced via immunoSEQ multiplex PCR; TCRdb's table is partial and in-frame only. The table records some 80,000 clones, 86% of them present only once. Time point specified: blood 2 weeks post-SBRT. Treatment here: 15 Gy SBRT to primary tumor, nephrectomy 4 weeks later. This sample comprised blood, obtained from a patient whose treatment included radiotherapy and nephrectomy. The receptors derive from a woman aged 45 to 65 with renal cell carcinoma.

The gene calls are TRBV7-2 and TRBJ1-2; a weak D match, TRBD1 (5 bases). Trimming cost V 5 bases and J 6 bases, with 13 bases left between them. From germline, CDR1 is SGHTA and CDR2 FQGNSA. This CDR3 has 13 amino acids. DNA for the CDR3: TGTGCCAGCAGCCCCGGTAGAGGGGATGGCTACACCTTC. Translation gives CASSPGRGDGYTF.

The V gene is TRBV6-6, the J gene TRBJ2-7, with 11 positions matching TRBD2. CDR3 length equals 15 residues. V gave up 4 bases and J gave up 2 bases; unmatched junction bases: 4. Germline lookup yields CDR1 MNHNY and CDR2 SVGAGI (reference sequence). CDR3 sequence: CASSLGLAEPYEQYF. CDR3 coding DNA: TGTGCCAGCAGTTTGGGACTAGCGGAACCCTACGAGCAGTACTTC.

The chain links TRBV4-3 to TRBJ2-6; D remains unclear. Germline CDR1 LGHNA, CDR2 YSLEER. The CDR3 totals 15 residues. With 4 bases removed from V and 1 base from J, the gap between germline ends came to 8 bases. CDR3 in amino acids: CASSPIDSGANVLTF. The CDR3 region has the DNA TGCGCCAGCAGCCCCATAGATTCTGGGGCCAACGTCCTGACTTTC.

J is TRBJ2-7 and V is TRBV19; 11 nucleotides align to TRBD1. Germline-derived CDR1 and CDR2 are LNHDA and SQIVND (reference sequence). This CDR3 has 18 residues. Losses at the gene ends were 1 base for V and 3 bases for J; bases not matched to a gene: 11. DNA of the CDR3: TGTGCCAGTAGTATAGGAGCCCGGACAGGGGGCTTCTACTACGAGCAGTACTTC. Its translation is CASSIGARTGGFYYEQYF.

This sequence joins TRBV6-5 and TRBJ1-5, with D uncertain. The germline V and J ends were trimmed by 1 base and 4 bases, with 8 bases remaining between them. Germline V gene data show CDR1 as MNHEY and CDR2 as SVGAGI. This CDR3 contains 14 residues. CDR3 bases: TGTGCCAGCAGTTACTTAGGAATTAATCAGCCCCAGCATTTT. It yields the protein CASSYLGINQPQHF.

This clone is labeled as medium-sized. V and J are TRBV28 and TRBJ2-2; no clear D. V lost 6 bases, J lost 5 bases, and 19 bases lay in between. This CDR3 has 16 amino acids. In germline, CDR1 is MDHEN, CDR2 SYDVKM. In DNA form, the CDR3 reads TGTGCCAGCAGCCACCGGGTTAGGGCTCAAACCGGGGAGCTGTTTTTT. Protein product: CASSHRVRAQTGELFF.

The chain employs TRBV27 and TRBJ2-5; TRBD2 matches 8 bases. Gene TRBJ2-7 matches the end of the DNA better, so the J call may be wrong. Germline CDR1 MNHEY, CDR2 SMNVEV (reference sequence). This CDR3 is 15 amino acids long. The CDR3 DNA is TGTGCCAGCAGTTCGAAGGGACTAGACTACTACGAGCAGTACTTC. It encodes CASSSKGLDYYEQYF.

J is TRBJ2-7 and V is TRBV10-3; perhaps TRBD2 as D (7 bases). V lost 10 bases, J lost 9 bases, and 19 bases lay in between. The CDR3 is made up of 12 amino acids. The germline CDR1 and CDR2 sequences are ENHRY and SYGVKD. Written as DNA, the CDR3 is TGTGCCACCGGGGGGCGGGAGCGGGCGCAGTACTTC. Its protein product is CATGGRERAQYF.

The chain couples TRBV27 to TRBJ2-2; 9 bases agree with TRBD2. Germline loops: CDR1 MNHEY, CDR2 SMNVEV (reference sequence). J lost 3 bases, V lost 3 bases, and 5 bases had no gene match. This CDR3 has 16 residues. The CDR3 loop is CASSFLAGGDTGELFF. In DNA form, the CDR3 reads TGTGCCAGCAGTTTCCTTGCGGGAGGGGACACCGGGGAGCTGTTTTTT.

V is TRBV19 and J is TRBJ2-1; D may be TRBD1 (5 bases). The length of the CDR3 is 17 residues. Germline V gene lookup returns CDR1 LNHDA and CDR2 SQIVND (reference sequence). V was trimmed by 8 bases and J by 6 bases, leaving 26 bases between them. In DNA, the CDR3 is TGTGCCAGTGCTGTCGTCGTTTTTCCCGATCAGGGCAATGAGCAGTTCTTC. Its protein product is CASAVVVFPDQGNEQFF.

The V call is TRBV5-1, the J call TRBJ2-5, with 8 nucleotides matching TRBD2. Germline CDR1 is SGHRS and CDR2 is YFSETQ. The CDR3 is made up of 16 amino acids. The trim removed 0 bases at V and 2 bases at J, leaving 6 bases unmatched. CDR3 DNA: TGCGCCAGCAGCTTGGTCGGGGGGGAGACACAAGAGACCCAGTACTTC. Translation gives CASSLVGGETQETQYF.

The chain has TRBV5-4 and TRBJ1-6, with 9 bases identical to TRBD1. The CDR3 totals 15 residues. V lost 4 bases, J lost 6 bases, and 5 bases stayed unmatched. CDR1 is SGHNT and CDR2 is YYREEE in the germline V gene (reference sequence). The CDR3 reads CASSRGTGSNSPLHF. In DNA form, the CDR3 reads TGTGCCAGCAGCCGCGGGACAGGGAGTAATTCACCCCTCCACTTT.

This clone appeared once. Sequence at one end of the junction differs from germline and may be a read error. J is TRBJ2-5 and V is TRBV6-6, with TRBD1 as a possible D gene (6 bases). The length of the CDR3 is 16 residues. CDR1 and CDR2 (germline): MNHNY, SVGAGI (reference sequence). CDR3 nucleotide sequence: TGTGCCAGCAGTTACTTGGGGACAAGGATCCAAGAGGCCCAGTACTTC. It specifies CASSYLGTRIQEAQYF.

The chain couples TRBV20-1 to TRBJ1-2, with a weak D call TRBD1 (5 bases). V lost 2 bases and J lost 4, with 5 bases in between. CDR1 and CDR2 from the germline V gene are DFQATT and SNEGSKA (reference sequence). The CDR3 extends over 11 amino acids. CDR3 protein: CSARQGYGYTF. As DNA, the CDR3 is TGCAGTGCTAGACAGGGCTATGGCTACACCTTC.

The genes are TRBV19 and TRBJ2-1, with TRBD2 matching 12 bases. The CDR3 spans 16 residues. The trim removed 7 bases at V and 7 bases at J, leaving 11 bases unmatched. CDR1 is LNHDA, CDR2 SQIVND, per germline (reference sequence). CDR3 bases: TGTGCCAGTACGGGGGCCCTAGCGGGAGGGGCTAATGAGCAGTTCTTC. Protein sequence: CASTGALAGGANEQFF.

This sequence joins TRBV5-4 and TRBJ2-3; 10 bases align to TRBD2. Germline CDR1 SGHNT, CDR2 YYREEE (reference sequence). The junction had 2 bases not matched to a gene; V was cut back by 1 base and J by 6 bases. The CDR3 consists of 14 residues. The CDR3 reads CASSLSGGADTQYF. The CDR3 bases are TGTGCCAGCAGCTTGAGCGGGGGGGCGGATACGCAGTATTTT.

The chain recombines TRBV7-2 with TRBJ1-2; D possibly corresponds to TRBD1 (5 bases). CDR1 and CDR2 (germline): SGHTA, FQGNSA. This CDR3 region has 15 residues. V lost 0 bases, J lost 4 bases, and 12 bases lay in between. Here the CDR3 reads CASSLALAGPYGYTF. CDR3 DNA sequence: TGTGCCAGCAGCTTAGCGCTGGCAGGGCCCTATGGCTACACCTTC.

This chain links TRBV7-8 with TRBJ2-7; D is ambiguous. The CDR3 consists of 11 residues. V lost 1 base to trimming and J lost 8 bases, with 6 bases between them. CDR1 is SGHVS and CDR2 is FQNEAQ in the germline V gene. The CDR3 sequence: CASSLGPQQYF. CDR3 DNA sequence: TGTGCCAGCAGCTTAGGCCCTCAGCAGTACTTC.

The V call is TRBV19, the J call TRBJ1-5; D is undetermined. Between the trimmed V and J ends, which lost 2 bases and 7 bases, there was a span of 12 bases. Germline values: CDR1 LNHDA, CDR2 SQIVND (reference sequence). The CDR3 covers 14 residues. Here the CDR3 reads CASSIPDPSQPQHF. CDR3 DNA sequence: TGTGCCAGTAGTATACCGGATCCATCCCAGCCCCAGCATTTT.

The chain employs TRBV5-1 and TRBJ1-2; tentative D call: TRBD1 (5 bases). CDR3 length equals 15 residues. Deletions cut 2 bases from V and 3 bases from J, with 14 bases between. CDR1 and CDR2 from the germline V gene are SGHRS and YFSETQ. DNA for the CDR3: TGCGCCAGCAGCTTCCAAGGGGCAGGAGACTATGGCTACACCTTC. Its protein is CASSFQGAGDYGYTF.

This clone occurred once. The rearrangement uses TRBV28 and TRBJ1-2, with D hard to call. Germline CDR1 MDHEN, CDR2 SYDVKM. Trimming stripped 6 bases from V and 5 bases from J, with 19 bases between. The CDR3 covers 15 residues. The CDR3 DNA is TGTGCCAGCAGAACACACGGAAGCAAAGTGTATGGCTACACCTTC. Protein: CASRTHGSKVYGYTF.

The V and J genes are TRBV9 and TRBJ2-1; TRBD2 might be the D (5 bases). CDR1 is SGDLS and CDR2 is YYNGEE in the germline V gene. V lost 6 bases and J 4 bases, leaving 17 bases between the germline ends. The CDR3 runs to 15 residues. Written as DNA, the CDR3 is TGTGCCAGCACCCCAAAAGCGGAGAATTACAATGAGCAGTTCTTC. This translates into CASTPKAENYNEQFF.

The rearrangement links TRBV5-4 to TRBJ2-7; tentative D call: TRBD2 (5 bases). Trimming removed 0 bases from V and 7 bases from J, with 20 bases in between. This CDR3 region has 16 residues. In germline, CDR1 is SGHNT, CDR2 YYREEE (reference sequence). The CDR3 DNA reads TGTGCCAGCAGCTTGGGGGCTGGGAGAAAGATTGATGAGCAGTACTTC. Its protein product is CASSLGAGRKIDEQYF.